This TCR beta chain was sequenced in a study of molecular identifiers for immune sequencing clone quantification. General study findings and limits: Jurkat TCR RNA that was spiked in from one cell was reportedly detectable among some 1 million naive cells.

The CDR3 is 13 residues long. The germline CDR1 and CDR2 sequences are MNHEY and SVGEGT. About this clonotype: Its antigen is undetermined. The germline gene is not matched at one end of the junction; a read error may be the cause.

MiXCR, run by TCRdb on the PCR reads, gives a single entry per CDR3 protein. The sample records hundreds of thousands of distinct CDR3 sequences, about 25% being singletons. The authors gated naive CD8 T cells as CD8+CD4-CCR7+CD45RA+ for sorting. This receptor was obtained from a human donor in good health. Some libraries in this study had Jurkat cell RNA spiked in. The sequencing sample was made of naive CD8+ T cells from blood, with Jurkat cell RNA spiked in. Stated subset: FACS-sorted CD8+CD4-CCR7+CD45RA+ naive T cells. The chain carries TRBV6-2 or TRBV6-3 and TRBJ2-7; perhaps TRBD1 as D (5 bases). The CDR3 nucleotides are TGTGCCGGCAGTGGGGCCCAGGCGTACGAGCAGTACTTC. This codes for CAGSGAQAYEQYF.